These 17 T cell receptor beta chains share one sample of origin, sequenced in a study of blood T cell repertoires in COVID-19. Method: immunoSEQ multiplex PCR; TCRdb's copy keeps in-frame clones and lacks some. The sample holds under 250,000 clones, 80% to 85% seen once. Sequencing was done on a sample of peripheral blood. All receptors derive from a man aged 45 to 65 with active or convalescent COVID-19.

This chain joins TRBV14 and TRBJ1-2, with D maybe TRBD1 (5 bases). V was cut by 1 base and J by 4 bases, with 7 bases left in between. This CDR3 has 13 residues. The germline V gene has CDR1 SGHDN and CDR2 FVKESK. Here the CDR3 reads CASSQGQIYGYTF. CDR3 coding DNA: TGTGCCAGCAGCCAAGGACAGATCTATGGCTACACCTTC.

This clone was seen only once. The genes are TRBV5-1 and TRBJ1-6; 8 positions agree with TRBD1. With 3 bases clipped from V and 10 bases from J, the junction kept 9 bases outside the gene matches. The CDR3 extends over 15 amino acids. Germline loops: CDR1 SGHRS, CDR2 YFSETQ. CDR3 sequence (DNA): TGCGCCAGCAGCTCACCCGACAGGGGAATCTCACCCCTCCACTTT. Translated: CASSSPDRGISPLHF.

The chain links TRBV6-5 to TRBJ2-7, with 8 bases fitting TRBD1. V dropped 0 bases and J dropped 5; count of bases not matched to a gene: 9. Germline CDR1 MNHEY, CDR2 SVGAGI. The CDR3 is made up of 16 amino acids. CDR3 residues: CASSYSQGQGKNEQYF. The CDR3 DNA sequence: TGTGCCAGCAGTTACTCGCAAGGACAGGGAAAAAACGAGCAGTACTTC.

The rearrangement joins TRBV3-1 (or the pseudogene TRBV3-2) to TRBJ2-3; D unresolved. The germline V gene has CDR1 LGHDT and CDR2 YNNKEL (reference sequence). Trimming stripped 3 bases from V and 1 base from J, with 11 bases between. The CDR3 sequence is 15 residues long. CDR3 bases: TGTGCCAGCAGCCACCGGGTCGCGGGCACAGATACGCAGTATTTT. This codes for CASSHRVAGTDTQYF.

The V call is TRBV29-1, the J call TRBJ2-1, with 15 bases lining up with TRBD2. V gave up 5 bases and J gave up 9 bases; unmatched junction bases: 5. Germline values: CDR1 SQVTM, CDR2 ANQGSEA. The CDR3 has 14 residues. CDR3 in amino acids: CSVWTSGGAGEQFF. For the CDR3, the DNA is TGCAGCGTTTGGACTAGCGGGGGGGCCGGTGAGCAGTTCTTC.

The chain links TRBV19 to TRBJ2-7, with D possibly TRBD1 on 5 matching bases. Deletions cut 2 bases from V and 2 bases from J, with 10 bases between. Germline CDR1 LNHDA, CDR2 SQIVND (reference sequence). The CDR3 is made up of 14 amino acids. CDR3 residues: CASSIRDRPYEQYF. For the CDR3, the DNA is TGTGCCAGTAGTATACGAGACAGACCCTACGAGCAGTACTTC.

The chain couples TRBV25-1 to TRBJ2-5, with TRBD1 identical over 8 bases. Germline trimming cut 6 bases from V and 1 base from J; bases unmatched to any gene: 7. The V gene's germline CDR1 is MGHDK and CDR2 SYGVNS. The CDR3 covers 15 residues. CDR3 protein: CASSRYDRGQETQYF. The CDR3 nucleotides are TGTGCCAGCAGCCGATACGACAGGGGCCAAGAGACCCAGTACTTC.

The rearrangement uses TRBV4-1 and TRBJ2-1; TRBD2 matches 12 bases. The germline V gene has CDR1 MGHRA and CDR2 YSYEKL. The CDR3 consists of 18 residues. J lost 8 bases, V lost 2 bases, and 13 bases had no gene match. The CDR3 loop is CASSQRPPSGGAADEQFF. CDR3 DNA sequence: TGCGCCAGCAGCCAAAGACCCCCTAGCGGGGGGGCCGCCGATGAGCAGTTCTTC.

The rearrangement uses TRBV10-3 and TRBJ2-5, with 7 bases aligning to TRBD2. V lost 2 bases, J lost 4 bases, and 1 base stayed unmatched. Germline lookup yields CDR1 ENHRY and CDR2 SYGVKD. CDR3 length equals 13 residues. CDR3 in DNA: TGTGCCATCAGTGAGGCGGGGGTAGAGACCCAGTACTTC. Protein sequence: CAISEAGVETQYF.

This clone was found a few times. The chain joins TRBV19 to TRBJ2-6; D gene uncertain. Trimming took off 5 bases at V and 3 bases at J, with 5 bases between the two ends. Germline V gene sequence: CDR1 LNHDA, CDR2 SQIVND (reference sequence). This CDR3 spans 13 amino acids. The DNA of the CDR3 is TGTGCCAGTAGTTCCAATGGGGCCAACGTCCTGACTTTC. Amino acids: CASSSNGANVLTF. The complete variable domain, with remaining parts taken from reference TRBV19 and TRBJ2-6, reads DGGITQSPKYLFRKEGQNVTLSCEQNLNHDAMYWYRQDPGQGLRLIYYSQIVNDFQKGDIAEGYSVSREKKESFPLTVTSAQKNPTAFYLCASSSNGANVLTFGAGSRLTVL.

This sequence joins TRBV19 and TRBJ2-4, with D tentatively TRBD1 (6 bases). Between the trimmed V and J ends, which lost 4 bases and 8 bases, there was a span of 15 bases. The CDR3 totals 14 residues. Germline CDR1 LNHDA, CDR2 SQIVND (reference sequence). CDR3 sequence reads: CASSRGHGGDIQYF. The CDR3, as DNA: TGTGCCAGTAGTAGGGGACATGGAGGAGACATTCAGTACTTC.

This sequence joins TRBV30 and TRBJ2-5; 9 bases align to TRBD1. J lost 3 bases, V lost 2 bases, and 4 bases had no gene match. The V gene's germline CDR1 is GTSNPN and CDR2 SVGIG (reference sequence). This CDR3 contains 14 residues. The CDR3: CAWSLGTGKETQYF. In nucleotides, the CDR3 is TGTGCCTGGAGTTTGGGGACAGGGAAAGAGACCCAGTACTTC. The variable domain in full, with the rest retrieved from reference TRBV30 and TRBJ2-5, is SQTIHQWPATLVQPVGSPLSLECTVEGTSNPNLYWYRQAAGRGLQLLFYSVGIGQISSEVPQNLSASRPQDRQFILSSKKLLLSDSGFYLCAWSLGTGKETQYFGPGTRLLVL.

This sequence joins TRBV7-2 and TRBJ1-1, with D uncertain. This CDR3 has 11 amino acids. V was pared by 3 bases and J by 7 bases, with 6 bases between. Germline values: CDR1 SGHTA, CDR2 FQGNSA. The CDR3 region is CASSFGFEAFF. The CDR3 DNA reads TGTGCCAGCAGCTTCGGGTTTGAAGCTTTCTTT. The whole variable domain, filled in from reference TRBV7-2 and TRBJ1-1, reads GAGVSQSPSNKVTEKGKDVELRCDPISGHTALYWYRQSLGQGLEFLIYFQGNSAPDKSGLPSDRFSAERTGGSVSTLTIQRTQQEDSAVYLCASSFGFEAFFGQGTRLTVV.

The rearrangement joins TRBV5-1 to TRBJ2-2; D might be TRBD1 (6 bases). Trimming cost V 1 base and J 5 bases, with 12 bases left between them. The CDR3 runs 15 residues. Germline V gene lookup returns CDR1 SGHRS and CDR2 YFSETQ. The CDR3: CASSLRTEQTGELFF. The CDR3 DNA sequence: TGCGCCAGCAGCTTGAGGACAGAACAAACCGGGGAGCTGTTTTTT.

The genes are TRBV30 and TRBJ1-2; a possible D gene is TRBD1 (6 bases). The CDR3 is 14 residues long. Germline V gene data show CDR1 as GTSNPN and CDR2 as SVGIG (reference sequence). V was pared by 2 bases and J by 2 bases, with 12 bases between. The CDR3 DNA sequence: TGTGCCTGGAGTCGGGAGGGGGGAAACTATGGCTACACCTTC. This translates into CAWSREGGNYGYTF. Full variable domain (rest looked up from reference TRBV30 and TRBJ1-2): SQTIHQWPATLVQPVGSPLSLECTVEGTSNPNLYWYRQAAGRGLQLLFYSVGIGQISSEVPQNLSASRPQDRQFILSSKKLLLSDSGFYLCAWSREGGNYGYTFGSGTRLTVV.

The chain carries TRBV5-8 and TRBJ2-1; the match to TRBD1 covers 8 bases. The J segment lost 8 bases and the V segment lost 7 bases, leaving 11 bases of the junction unmatched. The CDR3 is 14 amino acids. CDR1 is SGHTS, CDR2 YDEGEE, per germline. CDR3 DNA: TGTGCCAGCTTTCCGGGACAGGCGACCCATGAGCAGTTCTTC. This codes for CASFPGQATHEQFF.

This clone has only one observation. The chain links TRBV11-3 to TRBJ1-1; D not certain. In germline, CDR1 is SGHNT, CDR2 YENEEA. The CDR3 length is 14 residues. V shed 5 bases and J shed 2 bases, with 12 bases lying between them. The CDR3 sequence: CASSPPGVNTEAFF. DNA for the CDR3: TGTGCCAGCAGCCCCCCCGGGGTCAACACTGAAGCTTTCTTT.